Listed here are 15 T cell receptor beta chains from one sample, sequenced in a study of T cells after yellow fever vaccination. Each CDR3 protein gets one entry after TCRdb re-called the 5' RACE reads with MiXCR. The data hold around 530,000 distinct CDR3 sequences, with approximately 16% observed a single time. This specimen was PBMCs, taken 5 to 6 days after the first yellow fever vaccination. These receptors all stem from a man younger than 30 who received the YFV17D yellow fever vaccine.

V usage is TRBV24-1 and J usage is TRBJ1-2, with a tentative D call TRBD1 (6 bases). CDR3 length: 13 amino acids. From germline, CDR1 is KGHDR and CDR2 SFDVKD. Trimming cost V 6 bases and J 3 bases, with 10 bases left between them. The CDR3 bases are TGTGCCACCAGTCAAGACAGGTACTATGGCTACACCTTC. It yields the protein CATSQDRYYGYTF.

This clonotype was picked up a small number of times. The chain recombines TRBV2 with TRBJ2-7, with D possibly matching TRBD2 (5 bases). The germline V gene encodes CDR1 SNHLY and CDR2 FYNNEI. This CDR3 spans 13 amino acids. V lost 5 bases and J lost 3, with 11 bases in between. CDR3 DNA: TGTGCCAGCAGTCGACGGGGAAACTACGAGCAGTACGTC. It specifies CASSRRGNYEQYV.

This clonotype was recorded a few times. The chain couples TRBV11-2 to TRBJ1-2, with D unclear. Germline loops: CDR1 SGHAT, CDR2 FQNNGV. The germline V and J ends were trimmed by 0 bases and 5 bases, with 7 bases remaining between them. There are 13 residues in the CDR3. Written as DNA, the CDR3 is TGTGCCAGCAGCTTAGATCAGATGTATGGCTACACCTTC. Its protein product is CASSLDQMYGYTF.

This chain connects TRBV23-1 to TRBJ2-5; TRBD1 aligns across 8 bases. TRBV23-1 is placed among ORFs of uncertain function. The J segment lost 4 bases and the V segment lost 3 bases, leaving 13 bases of the junction unmatched. This CDR3 is built from 17 residues. This CDR3 reads CASSHSPGQGPGETQYF. The CDR3 coding sequence is TGCGCCAGCAGTCATTCCCCCGGACAGGGCCCAGGAGAGACCCAGTACTTC.

The chain links TRBV20-1 to TRBJ1-1; D unclear. CDR1 and CDR2 (germline): DFQATT, SNEGSKA (reference sequence). With 3 bases removed from V and 1 base from J, the gap between germline ends came to 6 bases. This CDR3 spans 12 amino acids. The CDR3 nucleotides are TGCAGTGCTAGTGAGCCGAACACTGAAGCTTTCTTT. The encoded protein is CSASEPNTEAFF.

This clonotype occurred a few times. The rearrangement joins TRBV20-1 to TRBJ2-3, with D possibly matching TRBD2 (7 bases). The CDR3 totals 15 residues. Germline loops: CDR1 DFQATT, CDR2 SNEGSKA (reference sequence). V was pared by 1 base and J by 3 bases, with 14 bases between. The CDR3 spells CSARGGGGTTDTQYF. CDR3 DNA sequence: TGCAGTGCTAGAGGGGGAGGGGGTACTACAGATACGCAGTATTTT.

The rearrangement links TRBV3-1 to TRBJ2-7, with 8 bases fitting TRBD1. The CDR3 contains 15 residues. The J segment lost 5 bases and the V segment lost 3 bases, leaving 9 bases of the junction unmatched. CDR1 is LGHDT, CDR2 YNNKEL, per germline (reference sequence). The CDR3 region is CASSQWTGIGDEQYF. The CDR3 coding sequence is TGTGCCAGCAGCCAGTGGACAGGGATTGGAGACGAGCAGTACTTC.

This clonotype was picked up a small number of times. The chain joins TRBV7-2 to TRBJ2-3; D uncertain. CDR3 length equals 12 residues. The germline gives CDR1 SGHTA, CDR2 FQGNSA. With 4 bases removed from V and 6 bases from J, the gap between germline ends came to 8 bases. Written as DNA, the CDR3 is TGTGCCAGCAGCTCCTATGGGGATACGCAGTATTTT. It is translated as CASSSYGDTQYF.

The chain recombines TRBV5-1 with TRBJ2-3; D perhaps matches TRBD1 (5 bases). CDR3 length: 13 residues. Germline CDR1 and CDR2: SGHRS and YFSETQ. The ends were cut back, 5 bases at V and 4 bases at J, with 11 bases in the middle. CDR3 sequence reads: CASRPPRADTQYF. DNA of the CDR3: TGCGCCAGCAGGCCCCCCAGGGCAGATACGCAGTATTTT. Combining the CDR3 with reference TRBV5-1 and TRBJ2-3 gives the whole variable domain KAGVTQTPRYLIKTRGQQVTLSCSPISGHRSVSWYQQTPGQGLQFLFEYFSETQRNKGNFPGRFSGRQFSNSRSEMNVSTLELGDSALYLCASRPPRADTQYFGPGTRLTVL.

The chain is built from TRBV5-5 and TRBJ2-3, with 13 nucleotides matching TRBD2. Germline V lookup: CDR1 SGHKS, CDR2 YYEKEE (reference sequence). The CDR3 loop spans 16 amino acids. The V gene end was trimmed by 4 bases and the J gene end by 4 bases; junction bases not matched to a gene: 6. CDR3 sequence (DNA): TGTGCCAGCAGCACGGGACTAGCGGGGAGGTCAGATACGCAGTATTTT. This translates into CASSTGLAGRSDTQYF.

In its sample, this clonotype was seen a few times. J is TRBJ2-2 and V is TRBV20-1; D gene uncertain. V was cut by 0 bases and J by 1 base, with 9 bases left in between. Germline V gene data show CDR1 as DFQATT and CDR2 as SNEGSKA (reference sequence). The CDR3 has 15 residues. This CDR3 reads CSARERLLNTGELFF. In DNA form, the CDR3 reads TGCAGTGCTAGAGAGCGGCTCCTGAACACCGGGGAGCTGTTTTTT.

This clonotype was counted between two and nine times. V usage is TRBV12-3 or TRBV12-4 and J usage is TRBJ2-2; D may be TRBD1 (6 bases). The V and J ends lost 9 bases and 1 base respectively, with 15 bases between them. The CDR3 contains 15 residues. The CDR3 reads CASWDPTGNTGELFF. The DNA for the CDR3 is TGTGCCAGTTGGGACCCGACAGGGAACACCGGGGAGCTGTTTTTT.

The chain joins TRBV5-6 to TRBJ1-4; 8 bases are shared with TRBD1. Germline CDR1 and CDR2: SGHDT and YYEEEE. The CDR3 covers 14 residues. J was trimmed by 4 bases and V by 1 base; bases with no gene match: 0. CDR3 amino acids: CASSLTGGNEKLFF. In DNA, the CDR3 is TGTGCCAGCAGCTTGACAGGGGGTAATGAAAAACTGTTTTTT.

The chain employs TRBV19 and TRBJ2-5; D remains unclear. Germline V gives CDR1 LNHDA, CDR2 SQIVND (reference sequence). The CDR3 totals 13 residues. V shed 8 bases and J shed 5 bases, with 15 bases lying between them. The CDR3 loop reads CASALGLWETQYF. The CDR3 DNA sequence: TGTGCCAGTGCTTTGGGTCTGTGGGAGACCCAGTACTTC. The variable domain in full, completed from reference TRBV19 and TRBJ2-5, reads DGGITQSPKYLFRKEGQNVTLSCEQNLNHDAMYWYRQDPGQGLRLIYYSQIVNDFQKGDIAEGYSVSREKKESFPLTVTSAQKNPTAFYLCASALGLWETQYFGPGTRLLVL.

The rearrangement links TRBV14 to TRBJ2-7; no reliable D call. This CDR3 has 14 residues. V gave up 1 base and J gave up 5 bases, with 12 bases separating them. Per the germline V gene, CDR1 is SGHDN and CDR2 is FVKESK. CDR3 region: CASSQGPVSHEQYV. Written as DNA, the CDR3 is TGTGCCAGCAGCCAAGGTCCAGTCTCTCACGAGCAGTACGTC.